The source of this T cell receptor beta chain is a study of cytomegalovirus exposure and HLA in healthy donors. In the study overall: Out of roughly 200 million T cells, an earlier analysis found 117 million unique TCR beta sequences in total.

The study ran its PCR with 60 Vbeta and 13 Jbeta primers. Source study methods: Some 11 million of the roughly 80 million unique TCR beta chains counted in a later analysis were shared. Libraries were prepared by immunoSEQ multiplex PCR; TCRdb keeps only in-frame clonotypes and omits some of them. V and J calls and clone size come straight from that table; D and trimming were deduced from the DNA. This table has around 90,000 clones, around 67% appearing once. Healthy bone marrow donors supplied every sample. The germline CDR1 and CDR2 sequences are SGDLS and YYNGEE. V was clipped by 3 bases and J by 2 bases; unmatched bases: 1. This CDR3 contains 15 residues.

Material: PBMCs. This chain uses TRBV9 with TRBJ2-1, with 11 nucleotides matching TRBD2. This clonotype originated in a human donor in good health. The CDR3 DNA sequence: TGTGCCAGCAGCGCGACTAGCGGGGCCTACAATGAGCAGTTCTTC. Protein sequence: CASSATSGAYNEQFF.